This passage covers 2 T cell receptor beta chains from one sample sequenced in a study of graft-versus-host responses after intestinal transplantation. Antigens for these TCRs are unknown. The method was immunoSEQ multiplex PCR; TCRdb's version includes in-frame clones alone and lacks a portion of them. The sample lists over 65,000 clones; around 93% were seen once. The starting material was unstimulated CD8+ T cells sorted from spleen or lymph node cells, obtained before transplant. The receptors were gathered from a human donor who was the organ donor for an intestinal transplant.

The rearrangement joins TRBV27 to TRBJ2-6, with unresolved D. This CDR3 contains 17 residues. CDR1 and CDR2 from the germline V gene are MNHEY and SMNVEV (reference sequence). V shed 4 bases and J shed 4 bases, with 17 bases lying between them. CDR3 region: CASSSGTSELGANVLTF. The CDR3 DNA follows: TGTGCCAGCAGTTCCGGCACTTCCGAGCTAGGGGCCAACGTCCTGACTTTC.

In regard to this clone: Within the sample, other DNA sequences also encode this same CDR3. The rearrangement joins TRBV6-1 to TRBJ1-4; 9 nucleotides line up with TRBD1. Unmatched junction bases numbered 16, after V lost 7 bases and J lost 16 bases. Germline CDR1 reads MNHNS; CDR2 reads SASEGT. CDR3 size: 14 residues. CDR3 DNA: TGTGCCAGCAACCACAGGGGGCGCAGGATCTTAAGGTTTTTT. It is translated as CASNHRGRRILRFF.